This is a list of T cell receptor beta chains from one sample in a study of cytomegalovirus exposure and HLA in healthy donors. Libraries were prepared by immunoSEQ multiplex PCR; TCRdb keeps only in-frame clonotypes and omits some of them. The top ten hold 1.6% of the sample, which has some 130,000 clones, approximately 68% seen once. Sequencing used PBMCs. These receptor sequences come from a man aged 25 to 40 in good health and CMV-seropositive. The CDR3 runs from the conserved cysteine through the conserved F or W. Fields, in order: V gene, J gene, D gene, clone size, CDR3 protein, CDR3 DNA. A D gene is named only where the DNA matches it firmly. Size is stated for part of the rows, as once, few or many counts, or as a class when the clone is expanded.

TRBV21-1	TRBJ2-6	.	.	CASSKLLAGGRSGANVLTF	TGTGCCAGCAGCAAATTACTAGCGGGAGGCCGCTCTGGGGCCAACGTCCTGACTTTC
TRBV5-1	TRBJ1-2	TRBD1	.	CASSWDRETGYTF	TGCGCCAGCAGCTGGGACAGGGAAACGGGCTACACCTTC
TRBV5-5	TRBJ1-1	.	.	CASSPLSPGGEAFF	TGTGCCAGCAGCCCACTATCTCCCGGCGGTGAAGCTTTCTTT
TRBV11-2	TRBJ2-7	.	.	CASSLKTALEQYF	TGTGCCAGCAGCTTGAAGACAGCCCTAGAGCAGTACTTC
TRBV2	TRBJ1-4	.	few	CASNTQRVLDEKLFF	TGTGCCAGCAATACGCAGAGGGTCTTGGATGAAAAACTGTTTTTT
TRBV4-2	TRBJ1-2	.	.	CASSPSTGGSYGYTF	TGTGCCAGCAGCCCTTCGACAGGTGGAAGCTATGGCTACACCTTC
TRBV7-3	TRBJ2-5	TRBD2	.	CASSGTSAQETQYF	TGTGCCAGCAGCGGGACTAGTGCCCAAGAGACCCAGTACTTC
TRBV4-1	TRBJ1-1	.	.	CAAASTRGNTEAFF	TGCGCCGCAGCCAGCACTCGGGGGAACACTGAAGCTTTCTTT
TRBV7-2	TRBJ2-4	TRBD1	once	CASSQQGPTDIQYF	TGTGCCAGCAGCCAACAGGGGCCCACGGACATTCAGTACTTC
TRBV28	TRBJ2-7	.	.	CASSQPGTRAYEQYF	TGTGCCAGCAGTCAACCCGGGACACGGGCCTACGAGCAGTACTTC
TRBV7-9	TRBJ1-3	TRBD1	.	CAIRGPWGSGNTIYF	TGTGCCATCAGGGGGCCCTGGGGCTCTGGAAACACCATATATTTT